This T cell receptor (beta chain) was found in a study of read filtering for tumor transcriptome and immune sequencing. Study-wide context: Among patients, 17 were male and around 13 female, aged roughly 45 to 80 (mean approximately 62). 8 or 9 patients were R-ISS I, some 16 were R-ISS II, six or seven were R-ISS III.

This library used about 400 ng RNA and molecular barcoded adaptors spanning alpha/delta and beta/gamma chains. TCRdb fed the reads into MiXCR, producing one record per CDR3 protein. There are some 25,000 distinct CDR3 sequences in the sample; 20% to 25% occur only once, and under 20% lies in the top ten. Worth noting for this clonotype: As yet, its antigen is unknown. A much larger clone lies one base from this, so it may be a read error.

Study-level findings and limits: The CD138-negative fraction was mixed bone marrow immune cells, not pure T cells.

The CDR3 covers 17 residues. Germline CDR1 SGHDN, CDR2 FVKESK. The trim removed 1 base at V and 8 bases at J, leaving 10 bases unmatched. The receptor was derived from a donor at least 40 years old with multiple myeloma. The sample consisted of a population of CD138-negative cells sorted from bone marrow. This rearrangement joins TRBV14 to TRBJ2-2; 10 bases map to TRBD2. Here the CDR3 DNA reads TGTGCCAGCAGCCAAGCCCCGAGCGGGAGGGCCCCGGGGGAGCTGTTTTTT. Amino acid sequence: CASSQAPSGRAPGELFF.